The 9 T cell receptor beta chains below all came from one sample that was sequenced in a study of response to subunit inactivated influenza vaccine. TCRdb ran MiXCR on the RT-PCR reads and lists one entry per CDR3 protein. Among some 500,000 distinct CDR3 sequences, approximately 15% were seen once, and the ten largest hold over 2.5%. The sequencing here drew on CD4+ T cells sorted from PBMCs, taken roughly 24 months after vaccination. Receptors originate from a man aged 45 to 75 who received an inactivated influenza vaccine.

This clonotype was observed a few times. The V and J genes are TRBV7-9 and TRBJ1-4; weak D call: TRBD1 (6 bases). CDR1 and CDR2 (germline): SEHNR, FQNEAQ (reference sequence). Trimming pared 1 base from V and 8 bases from J, leaving 11 bases between. The CDR3 has 14 amino acids. CDR3 DNA sequence: TGTGCCAGCAGCTTAGTGGCAGGGGTGGAAAAACTGTTTTTT. The encoded protein is CASSLVAGVEKLFF.

The genes are TRBV3-1 and TRBJ2-7; TRBD2 matches at 8 bases. The junction had 6 bases not matched to a gene; V was cut back by 5 bases and J by 6 bases. This CDR3 is built from 13 residues. Germline V gene data show CDR1 as LGHDT and CDR2 as YNNKEL (reference sequence). CDR3 in DNA: TGTGCCAGCAGCGGTCGGGGGGGTCGCGAGCAGTACTTC. Its translation: CASSGRGGREQYF.

In this sample, this clonotype turned up a few times. The V and J genes are TRBV18 and TRBJ2-2; 9 bases are shared with TRBD2. V was clipped by 2 bases and J by 3 bases; unmatched bases: 4. This CDR3 has 16 amino acids. CDR1 and CDR2 (germline): KGHSH, LQKENI. The CDR3 DNA follows: TGTGCCAGCTCACCAGCGGGGGGGCCAGACACCGGGGAGCTGTTTTTT. This translates into CASSPAGGPDTGELFF. The full variable domain, rest sourced from reference TRBV18 and TRBJ2-2, is NAGVMQNPRHLVRRRGQEARLRCSPMKGHSHVYWYRQLPEEGLKFMVYLQKENIIDESGMPKERFSAEFPKEGPSILRIQQVVRGDSAAYFCASSPAGGPDTGELFFGEGSRLTVL.

There are a few counts of this clonotype. The V and J genes are TRBV4-3 and TRBJ2-2; no definite D call. CDR1 LGHNA and CDR2 YSLEER come from the germline V gene. The CDR3 sequence is 16 residues long. V gave up 1 base and J gave up 5 bases, with 14 bases separating them. This chain's CDR3 is CASSQVFAGQTGELFF. CDR3 sequence (DNA): TGCGCCAGCAGCCAAGTTTTCGCAGGTCAGACCGGGGAGCTGTTTTTT.

This clonotype was found a few times. The chain is built from TRBV20-1 and TRBJ1-6; 8 nucleotides line up with TRBD1. CDR3 length: 16 residues. The J segment lost 0 bases and the V segment lost 1 base, leaving 2 bases of the junction unmatched. Germline V CDR1 and CDR2: DFQATT, SNEGSKA (reference sequence). The CDR3 sequence is CSARAGQGSYNSPLHF. The CDR3, as DNA: TGCAGTGCTAGAGCCGGACAGGGCTCCTATAATTCACCCCTCCACTTT.

The chain has TRBV12-3 or TRBV12-4 and TRBJ1-4, with a possible D match to TRBD1 (5 bases). This CDR3 has 15 amino acids. Trimming shortened V by 5 bases and J by 0 bases, and 10 bases separated the two germline ends. In nucleotides, the CDR3 is TGTGCCAGCAGTAGACAGATTGCAACTAATGAAAAACTGTTTTTT. Protein: CASSRQIATNEKLFF.

This clonotype came up a few times. The genes are TRBV7-2 and TRBJ1-4; D is unclear. The CDR3 runs 14 residues. The V end was cut by 1 base, the J end by 5 bases, with 8 bases between. CDR1 SGHTA and CDR2 FQGNSA come from the germline V gene. This CDR3 reads CASSLGRINEKLFF. CDR3 DNA: TGTGCCAGCAGCTTAGGACGGATAAATGAAAAACTGTTTTTT. The entire variable domain, with the rest obtained from reference TRBV7-2 and TRBJ1-4, is as follows: GAGVSQSPSNKVTEKGKDVELRCDPISGHTALYWYRQSLGQGLEFLIYFQGNSAPDKSGLPSDRFSAERTGGSVSTLTIQRTQQEDSAVYLCASSLGRINEKLFFGSGTQLSVL.

This clonotype appeared a few times. V usage is TRBV20-1 and J usage is TRBJ2-5; TRBD2 matches 11 bases. This CDR3 spans 12 amino acids. Germline V gene sequence: CDR1 DFQATT, CDR2 SNEGSKA (reference sequence). The CDR3 reads CKIAGGRETQYF. CDR3 in DNA: TGCAAAATAGCGGGAGGGAGGGAGACCCAGTACTTC.

The chain is built from TRBV7-9 and TRBJ2-2, with unresolved D. The CDR3 has 16 residues. Between the trimmed V and J ends, which lost 2 bases and 3 bases, there was a span of 13 bases. Per germline, CDR1 SEHNR and CDR2 FQNEAQ (reference sequence). The CDR3 loop is CASSLHWDYDTGELFF. The CDR3 DNA reads TGTGCCAGCAGCTTACATTGGGATTATGACACCGGGGAGCTGTTTTTT.